This entry features one TCR beta chain sequence. Its specificity is unknown. The sample comes from a study of shared clonotypes between healthy human individuals. At the level of the study: CD4 naive and memory got three plates each, CD8 naive two, CD8 memory one. General study results and limits: In four donors, around 5.5% of naive CD4 clonotypes appeared in common. Sampling involved blood alone; tissue repertoires likely differ.

Germline V gives CDR1 SGHRS, CDR2 YFSETQ. This CDR3 has 15 amino acids. V gave up 3 bases and J gave up 1 base; unmatched junction bases: 7. The data were produced by immunoSEQ multiplex PCR, yet TCRdb's version contains in-frame clones alone and is incomplete. The repertoire holds 2,100,000 or so clones, with around 95% as singletons. The donor cohort consisted entirely of Caucasian adults residing in Nashville, Tennessee. What was sequenced was naive CD4+ T cells sorted from blood. Sample subset: CD45RA+ positively selected. This sequence joins TRBV5-1 and TRBJ2-7; 7 bases agree with TRBD1. This clonotype was sampled from a young man in good health. The CDR3 loop reads CASSSGTVPSYEQYF. The CDR3 bases are TGCGCCAGCAGCTCCGGGACAGTGCCATCCTACGAGCAGTACTTC.